This T cell receptor beta chain was captured in a study of identifying expanded T cells in peripheral blood. Measured with immunoSEQ multiplex PCR; TCRdb has only the in-frame clones, and not every one. The sample carries about 120,000 clones, approximately 84% recorded once. The CDR3 is 18 residues long. CDR1 is SGHNT, CDR2 YENEEA, per germline. With V trimmed by 5 bases and J by 14 bases, 20 bases remained unmatched. V and J are TRBV11-3 and TRBJ2-4, with TRBD2 matching over 14 bases. This TCR derives from a person between 18 and 75 years old in good health. Sequencing was carried out using blood. The CDR3 spells CASSIYPGLAGAGDVEYF. CDR3 nucleotide sequence: TGTGCCAGCAGCATATACCCGGGACTAGCGGGGGCGGGGGATGTCGAGTACTTC.